This TCR beta chain was observed in a study of cytomegalovirus exposure and HLA in healthy donors. Study as a whole: A prior analysis found 117 million unique TCR beta sequences from 150 million to 200 million T cells. Membership in the Caucasian-associated ancestry cluster was found for around four fifths of roughly 360 genotyped donors.

On this clone: Its cognate antigen is unknown.

General study findings and limits: It was about 150 TCR beta chains that were listed as cytomegalovirus-associated. Accurate HLA-A and HLA-B prediction from TCR beta sequences was reported for most subjects.

In the PCR, 60 Vbeta and 13 Jbeta primers were used. TCRdb keeps only in-frame clones here, not all; method: immunoSEQ multiplex PCR. Of over 85,000 clones in the sample, more than 70% were seen once. The sample consisted of PBMCs. The sequence was collected from a woman aged 40-49 years in good health and CMV-seronegative.

The CDR3, as DNA: TGCGCCAGCAGCGTACAGGGGCGCGGAGAGACCCAGTACTTC. Amino acid sequence: CASSVQGRGETQYF. The chain carries TRBV5-1 and TRBJ2-5; 7 positions agree with TRBD1. This CDR3 is 14 amino acids long. J lost 4 bases, V lost 4 bases, and 7 bases had no gene match. Germline-derived CDR1 and CDR2 are SGHRS and YFSETQ.